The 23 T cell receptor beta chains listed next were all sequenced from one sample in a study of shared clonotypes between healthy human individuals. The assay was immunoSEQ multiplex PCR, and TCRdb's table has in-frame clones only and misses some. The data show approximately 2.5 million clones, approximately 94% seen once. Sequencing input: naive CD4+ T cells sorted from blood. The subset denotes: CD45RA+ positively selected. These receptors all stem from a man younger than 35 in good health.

CDR3 sequence (DNA): TGTGCCAGCAGTCCGGGGACTAGCGGGATTAATGAGCAGTTCTTC. Its translation is CASSPGTSGINEQFF. The V gene is TRBV27, the J gene TRBJ2-1; 13 bases are a match to TRBD2. Germline values: CDR1 MNHEY, CDR2 SMNVEV (reference sequence). The junction had 5 bases not matched to a gene; V was cut back by 5 bases and J by 7 bases. The CDR3 contains 15 residues.

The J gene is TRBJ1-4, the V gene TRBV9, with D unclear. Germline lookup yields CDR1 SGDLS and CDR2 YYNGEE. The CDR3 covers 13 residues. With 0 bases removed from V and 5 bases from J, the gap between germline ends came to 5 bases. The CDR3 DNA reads TGTGCCAGCAGCGTAGATCCAAATGAAAAACTGTTTTTT. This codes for CASSVDPNEKLFF.

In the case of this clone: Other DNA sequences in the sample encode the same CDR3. The DNA for the CDR3 is TGTGCCAGCAGTGGGACAGGGTCCTACGAGCAGTACTTC. Translating it yields CASSGTGSYEQYF. The rearrangement uses TRBV28 and TRBJ2-7; TRBD1 matches at 9 bases. V shed 5 bases, J shed 1 base, and the junction held 0 bases outside the gene matches. There are 13 residues in the CDR3. Per germline, CDR1 MDHEN and CDR2 SYDVKM.

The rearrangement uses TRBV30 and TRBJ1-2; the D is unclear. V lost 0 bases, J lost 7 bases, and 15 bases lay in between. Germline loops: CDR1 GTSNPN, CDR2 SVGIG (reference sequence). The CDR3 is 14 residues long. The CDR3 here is CAWSVGTLQPGYTF. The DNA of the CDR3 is TGTGCCTGGAGTGTAGGCACGCTGCAACCTGGCTACACCTTC.

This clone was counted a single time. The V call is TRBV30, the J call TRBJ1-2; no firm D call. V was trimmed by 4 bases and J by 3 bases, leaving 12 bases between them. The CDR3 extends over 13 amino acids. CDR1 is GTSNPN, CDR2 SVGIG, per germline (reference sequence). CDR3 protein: CAWTWAGYYGYTF. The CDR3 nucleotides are TGTGCCTGGACTTGGGCAGGCTACTATGGCTACACCTTC.

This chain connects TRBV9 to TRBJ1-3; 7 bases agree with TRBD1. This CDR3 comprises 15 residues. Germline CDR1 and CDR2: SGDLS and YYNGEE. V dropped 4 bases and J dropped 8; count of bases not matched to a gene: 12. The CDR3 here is CASSTPDRAGDTIYF. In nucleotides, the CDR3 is TGTGCCAGCAGCACACCCGACAGGGCCGGCGACACCATATATTTT.

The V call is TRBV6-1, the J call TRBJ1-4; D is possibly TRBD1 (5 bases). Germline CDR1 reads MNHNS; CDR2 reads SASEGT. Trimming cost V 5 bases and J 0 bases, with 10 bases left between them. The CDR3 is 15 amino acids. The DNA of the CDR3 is TGTGCCAGCAGTTTGACAGACGCAACTAATGAAAAACTGTTTTTT. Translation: CASSLTDATNEKLFF.

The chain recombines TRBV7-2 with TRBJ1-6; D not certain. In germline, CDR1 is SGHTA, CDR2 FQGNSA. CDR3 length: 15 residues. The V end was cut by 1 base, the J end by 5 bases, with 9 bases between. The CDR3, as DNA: TGTGCCAGCAGCTTAGGGGAATTCAATAATTCACCCCTCCACTTT. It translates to CASSLGEFNNSPLHF.

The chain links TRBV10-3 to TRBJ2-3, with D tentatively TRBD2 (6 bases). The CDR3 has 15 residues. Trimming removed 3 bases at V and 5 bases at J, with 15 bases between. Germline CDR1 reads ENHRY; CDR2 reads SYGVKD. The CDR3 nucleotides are TGTGCCATCAGTGAAACTAGCCTATTGGGAGATACGCAGTATTTT. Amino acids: CAISETSLLGDTQYF.

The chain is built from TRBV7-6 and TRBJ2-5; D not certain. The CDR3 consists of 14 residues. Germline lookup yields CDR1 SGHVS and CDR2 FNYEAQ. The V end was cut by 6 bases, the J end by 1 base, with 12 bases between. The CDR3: CASSLQMGQETQYF. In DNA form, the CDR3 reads TGTGCCAGCAGTCTACAGATGGGCCAAGAGACCCAGTACTTC. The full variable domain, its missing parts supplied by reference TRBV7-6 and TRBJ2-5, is GAGVSQSPRYKVTKRGQDVALRCDPISGHVSLYWYRQALGQGPEFLTYFNYEAQQDKSGLPNDRFSAERPEGSISTLTIQRTEQRDSAMYRCASSLQMGQETQYFGPGTRLLVL.

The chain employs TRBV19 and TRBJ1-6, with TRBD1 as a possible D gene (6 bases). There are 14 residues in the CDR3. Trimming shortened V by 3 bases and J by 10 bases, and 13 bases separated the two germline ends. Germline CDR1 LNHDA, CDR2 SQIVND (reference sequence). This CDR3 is CASSIRTVSSPLHF. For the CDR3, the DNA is TGTGCCAGTAGTATCCGGACAGTGAGCTCACCCCTCCACTTT. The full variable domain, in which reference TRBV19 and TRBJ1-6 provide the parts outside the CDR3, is DGGITQSPKYLFRKEGQNVTLSCEQNLNHDAMYWYRQDPGQGLRLIYYSQIVNDFQKGDIAEGYSVSREKKESFPLTVTSAQKNPTAFYLCASSIRTVSSPLHFGNGTRLTVT.

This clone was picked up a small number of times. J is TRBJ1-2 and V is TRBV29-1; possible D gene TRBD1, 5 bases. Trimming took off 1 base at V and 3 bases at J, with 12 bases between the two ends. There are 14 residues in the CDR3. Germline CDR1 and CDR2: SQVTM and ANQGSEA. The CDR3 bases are TGCAGCGTTGAAGTCGGGGACTATGACTATGGCTACACCTTC. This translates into CSVEVGDYDYGYTF.

CDR3 amino acids: CASSFTAAPVGTGLDEQYF. CDR3 coding DNA: TGTGCCAGTAGTTTCACTGCCGCTCCGGTAGGGACAGGGCTCGACGAGCAGTACTTC. The rearrangement joins TRBV19 to TRBJ2-7, with TRBD1 matching 9 bases. Trimming at V came to 5 bases and at J to 5 bases, leaving 22 bases not matched to a gene. In germline, CDR1 is LNHDA, CDR2 SQIVND (reference sequence). This CDR3 is built from 19 residues. The variable domain in full, completed from reference TRBV19 and TRBJ2-7, reads DGGITQSPKYLFRKEGQNVTLSCEQNLNHDAMYWYRQDPGQGLRLIYYSQIVNDFQKGDIAEGYSVSREKKESFPLTVTSAQKNPTAFYLCASSFTAAPVGTGLDEQYFGPGTRLTVT.

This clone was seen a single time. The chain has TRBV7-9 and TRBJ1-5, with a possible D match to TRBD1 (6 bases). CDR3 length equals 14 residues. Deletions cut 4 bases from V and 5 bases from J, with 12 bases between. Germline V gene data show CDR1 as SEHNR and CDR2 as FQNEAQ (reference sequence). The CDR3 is CASSSTGIHQPQHF. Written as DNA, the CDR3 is TGTGCCAGCAGCTCAACAGGGATTCATCAGCCCCAGCATTTT.

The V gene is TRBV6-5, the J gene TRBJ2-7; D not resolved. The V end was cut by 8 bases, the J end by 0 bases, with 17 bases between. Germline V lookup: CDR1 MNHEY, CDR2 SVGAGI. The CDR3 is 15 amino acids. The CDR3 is CASRLGNAGSYEQYF. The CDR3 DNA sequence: TGTGCCAGCCGGCTGGGTAACGCCGGCTCCTACGAGCAGTACTTC.

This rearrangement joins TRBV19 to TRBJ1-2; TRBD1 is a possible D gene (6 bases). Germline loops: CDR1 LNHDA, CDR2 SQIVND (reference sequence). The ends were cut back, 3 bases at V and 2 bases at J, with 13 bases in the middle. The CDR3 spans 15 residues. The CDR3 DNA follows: TGTGCCAGTAGTATCTGGGACAAGCAAAACTATGGCTACACCTTC. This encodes CASSIWDKQNYGYTF.

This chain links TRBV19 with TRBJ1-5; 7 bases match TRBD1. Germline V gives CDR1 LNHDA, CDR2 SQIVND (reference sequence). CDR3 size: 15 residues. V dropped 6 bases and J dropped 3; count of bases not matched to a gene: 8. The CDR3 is CASRRSGQANQPQHF. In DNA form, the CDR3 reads TGTGCCAGTAGAAGGTCCGGACAGGCCAATCAGCCCCAGCATTTT.

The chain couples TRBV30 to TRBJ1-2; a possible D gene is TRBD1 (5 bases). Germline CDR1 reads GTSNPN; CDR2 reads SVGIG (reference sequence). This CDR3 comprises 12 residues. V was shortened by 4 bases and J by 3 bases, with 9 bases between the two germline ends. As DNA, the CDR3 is TGTGCCTGGAAAGGGGAATACTATGGCTACACCTTC. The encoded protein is CAWKGEYYGYTF.

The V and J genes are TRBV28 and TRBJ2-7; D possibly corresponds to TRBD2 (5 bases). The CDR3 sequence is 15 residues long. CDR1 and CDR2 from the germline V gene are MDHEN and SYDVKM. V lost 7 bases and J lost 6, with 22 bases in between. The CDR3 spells CASTRKDARGAEQYF. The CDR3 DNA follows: TGTGCCAGCACCCGAAAGGACGCTCGGGGAGCCGAGCAGTACTTC.

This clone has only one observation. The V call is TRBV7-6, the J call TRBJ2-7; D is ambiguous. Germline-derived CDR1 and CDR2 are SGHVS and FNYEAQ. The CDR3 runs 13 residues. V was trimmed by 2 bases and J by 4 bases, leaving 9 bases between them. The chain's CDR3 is CASSLIQGYEQYF. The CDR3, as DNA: TGTGCCAGCAGCTTAATACAAGGTTACGAGCAGTACTTC.

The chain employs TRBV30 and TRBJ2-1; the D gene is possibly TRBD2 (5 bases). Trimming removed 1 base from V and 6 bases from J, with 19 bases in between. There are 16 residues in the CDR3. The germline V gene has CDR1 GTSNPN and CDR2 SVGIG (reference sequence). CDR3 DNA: TGTGCCTGGAGTGGGATTTACTCGGGGAGAGGCAATGAGCAGTTCTTC. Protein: CAWSGIYSGRGNEQFF. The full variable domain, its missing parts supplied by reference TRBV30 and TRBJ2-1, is SQTIHQWPATLVQPVGSPLSLECTVEGTSNPNLYWYRQAAGRGLQLLFYSVGIGQISSEVPQNLSASRPQDRQFILSSKKLLLSDSGFYLCAWSGIYSGRGNEQFFGPGTRLTVL.

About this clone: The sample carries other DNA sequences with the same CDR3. The CDR3, as DNA: TGTGCCAGTAGAACTAGCGGAACCTACGAGCAGTACTTC. This codes for CASRTSGTYEQYF. This chain connects TRBV19 to TRBJ2-7; TRBD2 agrees at 8 bases. Germline V lookup: CDR1 LNHDA, CDR2 SQIVND (reference sequence). The CDR3 covers 13 residues. The V gene end was trimmed by 6 bases and the J gene end by 2 bases; junction bases not matched to a gene: 3.

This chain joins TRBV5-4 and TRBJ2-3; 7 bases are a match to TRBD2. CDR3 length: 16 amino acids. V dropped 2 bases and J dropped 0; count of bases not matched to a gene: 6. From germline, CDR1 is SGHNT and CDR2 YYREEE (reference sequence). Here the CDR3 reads CASSFSSGPSTDTQYF. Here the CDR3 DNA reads TGTGCCAGCAGCTTCTCTAGCGGCCCTAGCACAGATACGCAGTATTTT. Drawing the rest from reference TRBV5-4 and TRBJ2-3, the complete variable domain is ETGVTQSPTHLIKTRGQQVTLRCSSQSGHNTVSWYQQALGQGPQFIFQYYREEENGRGNFPPRFSGLQFPNYSSELNVNALELDDSALYLCASSFSSGPSTDTQYFGPGTRLTVL.